The 25 T cell receptor beta chains below were found in one sample sequenced in a study of blood T cell repertoires in COVID-19 (dated by TCRdb to 2020 to 2022). The library was built by means of the immunoSEQ multiplex PCR assay. As stored in TCRdb, this immuneACCESS dataset retains in-frame rearrangements with V and J assigned. A fraction of the clones does not appear; measured against another copy, unresolved V genes explain less than half of the discrepancy, and the remainder lacks a known reason. This sample holds some 62,000 clones; 80% to 90% were observed only once. The top ten clones comprise about 20% of the sample. Source material: peripheral blood. The receptors derive from a woman in her sixties or seventies with COVID-19, enrolled during active disease.

This clone was detected once. This sequence joins TRBV5-1 and TRBJ2-3; 14 positions match TRBD2. With 2 bases clipped from V and 2 bases from J, the junction kept 19 bases outside the gene matches. Germline CDR1 and CDR2: SGHRS and YFSETQ. The CDR3 is 22 amino acids. The CDR3 protein is CASSLGPAAGTSGSSVTDTQYF. CDR3 DNA sequence: TGCGCCAGCAGCTTAGGTCCGGCTGCCGGGACTAGCGGGAGCAGTGTCACAGATACGCAGTATTTT. Full variable domain (remainder filled in from reference TRBV5-1 and TRBJ2-3): KAGVTQTPRYLIKTRGQQVTLSCSPISGHRSVSWYQQTPGQGLQFLFEYFSETQRNKGNFPGRFSGRQFSNSRSEMNVSTLELGDSALYLCASSLGPAAGTSGSSVTDTQYFGPGTRLTVL.

The gene calls are TRBV12-3 or TRBV12-4 and TRBJ1-1; D is unresolved. V was clipped by 7 bases and J by 1 base, with 10 bases between them. CDR3 size: 13 residues. DNA of the CDR3: TGTGCCAGCATCCGGTCTTCGAACACTGAAGCTTTCTTT. Translated: CASIRSSNTEAFF.

J is TRBJ1-6 and V is TRBV9; 8 positions match TRBD1. V trimming: 6 bases; J trimming: 10 bases; junction bases outside the gene matches: 9. The CDR3 consists of 14 residues. Looked up from germline, CDR1 is SGDLS and CDR2 is YYNGEE. CDR3 nucleotides: TGTGCCAGCACCCGCGGGACAGGAAACTCACCCCTCCACTTT. This translates into CASTRGTGNSPLHF. The variable domain in full, with the rest retrieved from reference TRBV9 and TRBJ1-6, is DSGVTQTPKHLITATGQRVTLRCSPRSGDLSVYWYQQSLDQGLQFLIQYYNGEERAKGNILERFSAQQFPDLHSELNLSSLELGDSALYFCASTRGTGNSPLHFGNGTRLTVT.

The J gene is TRBJ1-3, the V gene TRBV5-1, with D perhaps TRBD1 (5 bases). Germline assignment: CDR1 SGHRS and CDR2 YFSETQ. Trimming took 1 base from V and 3 from J, leaving 20 bases between them. The CDR3 sequence is 18 residues long. The DNA of the CDR3 is TGCGCCAGCAGCTTGTTTTTGGGAACAGGCGGGGGTGGAAACACCATATATTTT. Translated, it gives CASSLFLGTGGGGNTIYF.

The gene calls are TRBV6-2 or TRBV6-3 and TRBJ2-7; 7 nucleotides align to TRBD2. V dropped 6 bases and J dropped 2; count of bases not matched to a gene: 13. CDR3 size: 16 residues. CDR1 and CDR2 (germline): MNHEY, SVGEGT. DNA of the CDR3: TGTGCCAGCAGCAAAGGGGAGGGGAGGCCCACCTACGAGCAGTACTTC. Amino acid sequence: CASSKGEGRPTYEQYF.

The genes are TRBV19 and TRBJ1-1; D gene unclear. V lost 6 bases to trimming and J lost 1 base, with 9 bases between them. Looked up from germline, CDR1 is LNHDA and CDR2 is SQIVND (reference sequence). This CDR3 has 13 amino acids. DNA for the CDR3: TGTGCCAGTAGCCCAATCGGGAACACTGAAGCTTTCTTT. Translating gives CASSPIGNTEAFF. Looking up the rest from reference TRBV19 and TRBJ1-1 gives the full variable domain: DGGITQSPKYLFRKEGQNVTLSCEQNLNHDAMYWYRQDPGQGLRLIYYSQIVNDFQKGDIAEGYSVSREKKESFPLTVTSAQKNPTAFYLCASSPIGNTEAFFGQGTRLTVV.

CDR3 amino acids: CASSFREGYEQYF. The DNA of the CDR3 is TGTGCCAGCTCATTCCGGGAAGGATACGAGCAGTACTTC. J is TRBJ2-7 and V is TRBV18; D perhaps matches TRBD2 (5 bases). V lost 5 bases to trimming and J lost 4 bases, with 12 bases between them. Germline CDR1 is KGHSH and CDR2 is LQKENI. The CDR3 is 13 amino acids.

This chain connects TRBV6-1 to TRBJ2-3, with 9 bases identical to TRBD2. CDR3 length: 16 amino acids. Germline trimming cut 4 bases from V and 1 base from J; bases unmatched to any gene: 6. The V gene's germline CDR1 is MNHNS and CDR2 SASEGT. CDR3 residues: CASSGIAGVGTDTQYF. DNA of the CDR3: TGTGCCAGCAGTGGGATAGCGGGAGTGGGCACAGATACGCAGTATTTT.

The chain carries TRBV24-1 and TRBJ2-5; TRBD2 matches 13 bases. V gave up 3 bases and J gave up 4 bases; unmatched junction bases: 10. Germline assignment: CDR1 KGHDR and CDR2 SFDVKD. CDR3 length: 18 residues. For the CDR3, the DNA is TGTGCCACCAGTGATGGACCCACTAGCGGGAGGGCCCGAGAGACCCAGTACTTC. Translating it yields CATSDGPTSGRARETQYF.

This chain connects TRBV21-1 to TRBJ2-7; the table's D gene call, TRBD2, was not cross checked with the DNA. TRBV21-1 has pseudogene status. The CDR3 spans 14 residues. CDR3 loop: CASSRRDFSYEQYF. The CDR3 DNA follows: TGTGCCAGCAGCCGCCGAGACTTCTCCTACGAGCAGTACTTC.

The V call is TRBV29-1, the J call TRBJ1-1; 7 bases map to TRBD1. This CDR3 is 14 amino acids long. Germline V gene lookup returns CDR1 SQVTM and CDR2 ANQGSEA. Trimming removed 3 bases from V and 5 bases from J; junction bases left unmatched: 9. The CDR3 reads CSVDLTGAGTEAFF. CDR3 bases: TGCAGCGTTGATTTAACAGGGGCTGGTACTGAAGCTTTCTTT.

The chain has TRBV2 and TRBJ1-4; 7 nucleotides line up with TRBD1. This CDR3 has 15 amino acids. Germline CDR1 is SNHLY and CDR2 is FYNNEI. The trim removed 6 bases at V and 2 bases at J, leaving 6 bases unmatched. The CDR3 protein is CASRPRGWTNEKLFF. The DNA for the CDR3 is TGTGCCAGCAGACCCAGGGGGTGGACTAATGAAAAACTGTTTTTT.

V is TRBV18 and J is TRBJ1-1; no definite D call. Germline loops: CDR1 KGHSH, CDR2 LQKENI. This CDR3 has 10 residues. With 6 bases removed from V and 8 bases from J, the gap between germline ends came to 7 bases. CDR3 sequence (DNA): TGTGCCAGCTCGGAGGAGGAAGCTTTCTTT. Protein product: CASSEEEAFF.

The genes are TRBV27 and TRBJ2-7; a possible D gene is TRBD1 (5 bases). Deletions cut 1 base from V and 0 bases from J, with 7 bases between. Germline V gene data show CDR1 as MNHEY and CDR2 as SMNVEV (reference sequence). The CDR3 loop spans 14 amino acids. CDR3 sequence (DNA): TGTGCCAGCAGTTTATGGGGCACCTCCTACGAGCAGTACTTC. Its translation is CASSLWGTSYEQYF.

The count of this clone is one. This CDR3 is CASSLLAGVTSDTQYF. The CDR3 DNA sequence: TGTGCCAGCAGCCTACTAGCGGGAGTGACGTCAGATACGCAGTATTTT. J is TRBJ2-3 and V is TRBV2; 11 positions match TRBD2. CDR3 size: 16 residues. Germline CDR1 is SNHLY and CDR2 is FYNNEI. V lost 6 bases to trimming and J lost 4 bases; unmatched junction nucleotides: 9.

The chain has TRBV4-1 and TRBJ1-3; maybe TRBD1 (6 bases). V lost 2 bases and J lost 0, with 11 bases in between. Germline V lookup: CDR1 MGHRA, CDR2 YSYEKL. The CDR3 has 16 residues. Written as DNA, the CDR3 is TGCGCCAGCAGCCAAATATCAGGGGTCTCTGGAAACACCATATATTTT. The encoded protein is CASSQISGVSGNTIYF.

The CDR3 coding sequence is TGTGCCAGCAGCAGAACGGGGAGCAATCAGCCCCAGCATTTT. Amino acid sequence: CASSRTGSNQPQHF. This chain connects TRBV5-6 to TRBJ1-5; D is unclear. In germline, CDR1 is SGHDT, CDR2 YYEEEE. The germline V and J ends were trimmed by 4 bases and 1 base, with 9 bases remaining between them. This CDR3 spans 14 amino acids.

The chain recombines TRBV5-1 with TRBJ1-3, with 11 bases aligning to TRBD1. This CDR3 has 16 residues. CDR1 and CDR2 (germline): SGHRS, YFSETQ. V gave up 4 bases and J gave up 3 bases; unmatched junction bases: 6. CDR3 amino acids: CASSVGQGVFGNTIYF. Here the CDR3 DNA reads TGCGCCAGCAGCGTGGGACAGGGGGTTTTTGGAAACACCATATATTTT.

This chain connects TRBV21-1 to TRBJ2-7; the table assigns TRBD2, which was not confirmed against the DNA. TRBV21-1 is recorded as a pseudogene. This CDR3 contains 14 residues. The CDR3 here is CASSKPRGTYEQYF. The DNA of the CDR3 is TGTGCCAGCAGCAAACCACGAGGAACCTACGAGCAGTACTTC.

The chain carries TRBV6-5 and TRBJ1-2; D is unresolved. CDR3 size: 13 residues. Germline V gene lookup returns CDR1 MNHEY and CDR2 SVGAGI. Trimming removed 9 bases from V and 4 bases from J, with 15 bases in between. The CDR3 spells CASTLRGSYGYTF. DNA for the CDR3: TGTGCCAGTACCCTCCGGGGATCCTATGGCTACACCTTC.

V usage is TRBV9 and J usage is TRBJ2-1, with 13 bases identical to TRBD2. The CDR3 covers 16 residues. The V segment lost 3 bases and the J segment 4 bases; nucleotides outside the gene matches: 4. Germline CDR1 reads SGDLS; CDR2 reads YYNGEE. CDR3 residues: CASSAGTSGVYNEQFF. In nucleotides, the CDR3 is TGTGCCAGCAGCGCCGGGACTAGCGGGGTATACAATGAGCAGTTCTTC.

V usage is TRBV6-1 and J usage is TRBJ2-3; TRBD2 agrees at 9 bases. V gave up 1 base and J gave up 1 base; unmatched junction bases: 6. CDR3 length equals 17 residues. Germline lookup yields CDR1 MNHNS and CDR2 SASEGT. CDR3 sequence: CASSEGAGGYRTDTQYF. CDR3 DNA: TGTGCCAGCAGTGAAGGAGCGGGAGGTTACCGCACAGATACGCAGTATTTT.

This chain links TRBV28 with TRBJ2-7, with 8 bases matching TRBD2. V dropped 0 bases and J dropped 5; count of bases not matched to a gene: 9. CDR3 length: 16 amino acids. Germline CDR1 is MDHEN and CDR2 is SYDVKM. The CDR3 spells CASSLWGSGSRNEQYF. The CDR3 nucleotides read TGTGCCAGCAGTTTATGGGGCAGCGGGAGTCGAAACGAGCAGTACTTC.

The V call is TRBV5-6, the J call TRBJ2-3; 11 bases are shared with TRBD2. Per germline, CDR1 SGHDT and CDR2 YYEEEE. Trimming removed 3 bases from V and 3 bases from J; junction bases left unmatched: 3. The CDR3 length is 15 residues. CDR3 DNA sequence: TGTGCCAGCAGCTCGGGACTAGCGGCTACAGATACGCAGTATTTT. It translates to CASSSGLAATDTQYF.

The V call is TRBV27, the J call TRBJ1-2; D ambiguous. The CDR3 is 15 amino acids. CDR1 is MNHEY, CDR2 SMNVEV, per germline (reference sequence). V shed 0 bases and J shed 4 bases, with 12 bases lying between them. CDR3 loop: CASSLSWLSPYGYTF. CDR3 DNA sequence: TGTGCCAGCAGTTTATCGTGGTTGAGCCCCTATGGCTACACCTTC.